Listed below are T cell receptor beta chains from one sample, sequenced in a study of T-cell memory formation after mild COVID-19. TCRdb reprocessed the 5' RACE reads via MiXCR and lists one record per CDR3 protein. The table lists over 120,000 distinct CDR3 sequences, 5.5% to 7% of them singletons. Sequencing was performed on PBMCs or a T cell subset sorted from them (not recorded which). The receptors derive from an adult woman who had mild COVID-19 (a few samples of this study predate the infection). Cell type and time point are not known. Both conserved end residues are part of each CDR3. The D gene is left open where the match is weak. The size of a clone is reported for some rows only, either as once, few or many, or as a class for expanded clones.

v_call: TRBV6-6; cdr3_length: 18; j_call: TRBJ2-6; clone_size: few; d_call: NA; cdr3_aa: CASSYSPKFSSGANVLTF; cdr3_nt: TGTGCCAGCAGTTACTCGCCCAAATTCAGCTCTGGGGCCAACGTCCTGACTTTC
v_call: TRBV6-5; cdr3_length: 16; j_call: TRBJ1-1; clone_size: few; d_call: NA; cdr3_aa: CASSYKSVWTGTEAFF; cdr3_nt: TGTGCCAGCAGTTACAAATCAGTATGGACCGGCACTGAAGCTTTCTTT
v_call: TRBV5-4; cdr3_length: 14; j_call: TRBJ1-1; clone_size: many; d_call: NA; cdr3_aa: CASSLVAENTEAFF; cdr3_nt: TGTGCCAGCAGCTTGGTGGCAGAGAACACTGAAGCTTTCTTT
v_call: TRBV24-1; cdr3_length: 12; j_call: TRBJ2-7; clone_size: NA; d_call: NA; cdr3_aa: CATSEFTSEQYF; cdr3_nt: TGTGCCACCAGTGAGTTCACGTCGGAGCAGTACTTC
v_call: TRBV7-2; cdr3_length: 13; j_call: TRBJ1-1; clone_size: many; d_call: NA; cdr3_aa: CASSLNRNTEAFF; cdr3_nt: TGTGCCAGCAGCTTAAACAGGAACACTGAAGCTTTCTTT
v_call: TRBV27; cdr3_length: 14; j_call: TRBJ1-1; clone_size: NA; d_call: NA; cdr3_aa: CASSLSGRVTEAFF; cdr3_nt: TGTGCCAGCAGTTTATCGGGCAGGGTTACTGAAGCTTTCTTT
v_call: TRBV5-1; cdr3_length: 16; j_call: TRBJ2-2; clone_size: many; d_call: NA; cdr3_aa: CASSGGGGPNTGELFF; cdr3_nt: TGCGCCAGCAGCGGCGGCGGCGGACCTAACACCGGGGAGCTGTTTTTT
v_call: TRBV5-5; cdr3_length: 17; j_call: TRBJ1-3; clone_size: few; d_call: NA; cdr3_aa: CASSFWGALFSGNTIYF; cdr3_nt: TGTGCCAGCAGCTTTTGGGGGGCCCTCTTCTCTGGAAACACCATATATTTT
v_call: TRBV4-1; cdr3_length: 16; j_call: TRBJ1-6; clone_size: NA; d_call: TRBD1; cdr3_aa: CASSHRTGSLNSPLHF; cdr3_nt: TGCGCCAGCAGCCACAGGACAGGGTCCCTTAATTCACCCCTCCACTTT
v_call: TRBV6-2/TRBV6-3; cdr3_length: 12; j_call: TRBJ1-4; clone_size: NA; d_call: NA; cdr3_aa: CASSTRDVPTIF; cdr3_nt: TGTGCCAGCAGTACCCGGGACGTGCCAACTATCTTT
v_call: TRBV5-6; cdr3_length: 16; j_call: TRBJ1-5; clone_size: many; d_call: NA; cdr3_aa: CASSLRPEYGNQPQHF; cdr3_nt: TGTGCCAGCAGCTTACGCCCAGAGTACGGCAATCAGCCCCAGCATTTT
v_call: TRBV7-2; cdr3_length: 14; j_call: TRBJ2-1; clone_size: many; d_call: NA; cdr3_aa: CASSFLNRNNEQFF; cdr3_nt: TGTGCCAGCAGCTTCCTGAACCGAAACAATGAGCAGTTCTTC